The source of this T cell receptor (beta chain) is a study of blood T cells in healthy people across ages. V trimming: 8 bases; J trimming: 7 bases; junction bases outside the gene matches: 13. This CDR3 is 16 amino acids long. Germline V gene sequence: CDR1 SNHLY, CDR2 FYNNEI. Alongside a J-beta primer mix, a sample-barcoded 5' primer served in a second PCR lasting roughly 7 to 11 cycles. MiXCR, applied by TCRdb to the 5' RACE reads, yields one record per CDR3 protein. The sample lists approximately 780,000 distinct CDR3 sequences, roughly 24% seen once, with about 3% in the top ten. This clonotype was detected a few times. These data also featured in a second study, about T cells of mothers and their children. That study adds: Slightly higher, non-significant overlap characterized related mother-child pairs relative to unrelated pairs.

This TCR was sampled from a boy aged 5-17 years in good health. V and J are TRBV2 and TRBJ2-2, with 10 nucleotides matching TRBD2. Sequenced material: blood. The CDR3: CASRRGVAGGIGELFF. In DNA, the CDR3 is TGTGCCAGCCGCCGAGGGGTAGCGGGGGGAATCGGGGAGCTGTTTTTT.